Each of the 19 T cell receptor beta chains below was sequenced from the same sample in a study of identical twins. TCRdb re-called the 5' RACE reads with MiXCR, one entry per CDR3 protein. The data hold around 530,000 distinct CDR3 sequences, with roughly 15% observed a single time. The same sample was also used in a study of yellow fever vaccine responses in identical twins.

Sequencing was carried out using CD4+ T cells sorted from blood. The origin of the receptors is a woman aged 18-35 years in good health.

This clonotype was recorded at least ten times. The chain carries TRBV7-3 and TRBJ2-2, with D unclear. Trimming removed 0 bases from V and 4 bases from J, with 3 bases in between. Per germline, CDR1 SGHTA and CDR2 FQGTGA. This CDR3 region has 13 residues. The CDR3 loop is CASSLTITGELFF. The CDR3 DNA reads TGTGCCAGCAGCTTAACGATCACCGGGGAGCTGTTTTTT.

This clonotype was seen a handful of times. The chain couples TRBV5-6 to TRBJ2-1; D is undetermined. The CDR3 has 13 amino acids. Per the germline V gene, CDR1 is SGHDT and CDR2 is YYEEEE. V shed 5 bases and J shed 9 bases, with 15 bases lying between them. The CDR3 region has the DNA TGTGCCAGCAGTGCTGGGGTTAGGCCTGAGCAGTTCTTC. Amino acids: CASSAGVRPEQFF.

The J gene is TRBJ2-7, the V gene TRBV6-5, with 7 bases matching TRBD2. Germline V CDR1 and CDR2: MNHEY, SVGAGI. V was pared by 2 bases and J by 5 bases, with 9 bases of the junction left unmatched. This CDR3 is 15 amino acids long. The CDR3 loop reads CASSYAGLGIDEQYV. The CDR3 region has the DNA TGTGCCAGCAGTTACGCCGGACTAGGAATAGACGAGCAGTACGTC.

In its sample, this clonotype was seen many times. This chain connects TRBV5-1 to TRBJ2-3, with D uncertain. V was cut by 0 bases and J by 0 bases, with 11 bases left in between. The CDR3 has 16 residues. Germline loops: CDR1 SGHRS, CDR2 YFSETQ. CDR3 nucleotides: TGCGCCAGCAGCTTGGAAGCTAGGAGCAGCACAGATACGCAGTATTTT. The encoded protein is CASSLEARSSTDTQYF.

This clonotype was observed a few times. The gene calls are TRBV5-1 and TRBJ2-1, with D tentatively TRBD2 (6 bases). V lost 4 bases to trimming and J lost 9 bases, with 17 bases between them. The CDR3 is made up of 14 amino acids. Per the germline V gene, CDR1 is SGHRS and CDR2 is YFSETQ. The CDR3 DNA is TGCGCCAGCAGCCCACCTATTAGCGGCGGTGAGCAGTTCTTC. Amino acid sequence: CASSPPISGGEQFF.

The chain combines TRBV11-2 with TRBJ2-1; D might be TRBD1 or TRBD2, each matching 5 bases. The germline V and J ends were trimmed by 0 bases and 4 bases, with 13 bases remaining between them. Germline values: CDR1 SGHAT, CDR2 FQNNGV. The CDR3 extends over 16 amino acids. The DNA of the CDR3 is TGTGCCAGCAGCTTAGATCTGAGGGGCCCGTACAATGAGCAGTTCTTC. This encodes CASSLDLRGPYNEQFF. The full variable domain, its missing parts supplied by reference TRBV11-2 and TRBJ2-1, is EAGVAQSPRYKIIEKRQSVAFWCNPISGHATLYWYQQILGQGPKLLIQFQNNGVVDDSQLPKDRFSAERLKGVDSTLKIQPAKLEDSAVYLCASSLDLRGPYNEQFFGPGTRLTVL.

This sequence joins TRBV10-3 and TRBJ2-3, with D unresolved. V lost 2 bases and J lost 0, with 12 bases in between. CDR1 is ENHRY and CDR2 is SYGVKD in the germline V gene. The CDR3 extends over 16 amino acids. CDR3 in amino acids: CAISETRLESTDTQYF. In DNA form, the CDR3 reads TGTGCCATCAGTGAGACTCGGCTGGAAAGCACAGATACGCAGTATTTT.

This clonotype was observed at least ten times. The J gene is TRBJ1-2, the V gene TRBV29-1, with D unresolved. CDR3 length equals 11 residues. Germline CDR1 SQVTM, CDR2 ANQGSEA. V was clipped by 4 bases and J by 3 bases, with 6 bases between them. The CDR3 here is CSVVVDYGYTF. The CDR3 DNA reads TGCAGCGTTGTCGTGGACTATGGCTACACCTTC.

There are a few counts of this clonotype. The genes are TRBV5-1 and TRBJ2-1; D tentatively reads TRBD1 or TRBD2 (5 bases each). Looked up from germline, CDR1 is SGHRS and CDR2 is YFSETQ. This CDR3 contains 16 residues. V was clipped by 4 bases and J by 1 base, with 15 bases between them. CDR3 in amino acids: CASSPGWDLSYNEQFF. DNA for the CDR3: TGCGCCAGCAGCCCCGGATGGGACCTATCCTACAATGAGCAGTTCTTC.

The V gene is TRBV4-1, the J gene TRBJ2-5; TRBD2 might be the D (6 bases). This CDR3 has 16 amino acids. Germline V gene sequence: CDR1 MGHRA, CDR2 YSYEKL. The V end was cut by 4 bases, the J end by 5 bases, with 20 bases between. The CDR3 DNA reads TGCGCCAGCAGCCGCCCGCCGGGACTCTACGGGGAGACCCAGTACTTC. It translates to CASSRPPGLYGETQYF.

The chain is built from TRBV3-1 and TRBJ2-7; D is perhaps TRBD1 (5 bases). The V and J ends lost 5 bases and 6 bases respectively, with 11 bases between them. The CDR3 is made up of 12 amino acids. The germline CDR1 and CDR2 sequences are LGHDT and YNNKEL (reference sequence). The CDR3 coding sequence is TGTGCCAGCAGCTCTACTGACAGCGAGCAGTACTTC. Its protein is CASSSTDSEQYF.

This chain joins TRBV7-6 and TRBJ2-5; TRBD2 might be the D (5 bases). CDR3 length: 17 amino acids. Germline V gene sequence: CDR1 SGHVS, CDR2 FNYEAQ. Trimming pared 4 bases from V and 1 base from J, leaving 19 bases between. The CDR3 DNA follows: TGTGCCAGCAGCTCTGGACGGAGGAGTAACGGCCAAGAGACCCAGTACTTC. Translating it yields CASSSGRRSNGQETQYF.

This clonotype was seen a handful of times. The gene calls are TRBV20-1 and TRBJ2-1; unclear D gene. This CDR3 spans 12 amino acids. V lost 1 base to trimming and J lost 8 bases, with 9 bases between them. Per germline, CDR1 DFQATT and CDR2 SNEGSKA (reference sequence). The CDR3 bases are TGCAGTGCTAGAGGGGCGGTTGATGAGCAGTTCTTC. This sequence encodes CSARGAVDEQFF.

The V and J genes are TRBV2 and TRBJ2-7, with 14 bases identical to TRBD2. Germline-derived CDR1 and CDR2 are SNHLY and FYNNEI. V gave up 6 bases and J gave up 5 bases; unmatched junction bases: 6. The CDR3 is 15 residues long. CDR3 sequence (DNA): TGTGCCAGCAGGGGACTAGCGGGAGCTGGAAACGAGCAGTACTTC. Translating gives CASRGLAGAGNEQYF.

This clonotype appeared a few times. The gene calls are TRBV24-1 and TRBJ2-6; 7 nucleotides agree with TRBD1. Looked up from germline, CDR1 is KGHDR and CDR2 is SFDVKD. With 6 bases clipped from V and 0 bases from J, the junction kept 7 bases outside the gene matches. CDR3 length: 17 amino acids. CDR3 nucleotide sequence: TGTGCCACCAGTCACGGGACAGCCCTCTCTGGGGCCAACGTCCTGACTTTC. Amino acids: CATSHGTALSGANVLTF.

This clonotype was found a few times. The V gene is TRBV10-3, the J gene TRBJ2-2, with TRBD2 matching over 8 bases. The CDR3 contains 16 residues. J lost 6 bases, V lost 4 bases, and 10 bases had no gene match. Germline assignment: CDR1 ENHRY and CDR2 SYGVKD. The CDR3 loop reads CAISGTGTSGSGELFF. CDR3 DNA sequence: TGTGCCATCAGTGGAACCGGGACTAGTGGTTCCGGGGAGCTGTTTTTT.

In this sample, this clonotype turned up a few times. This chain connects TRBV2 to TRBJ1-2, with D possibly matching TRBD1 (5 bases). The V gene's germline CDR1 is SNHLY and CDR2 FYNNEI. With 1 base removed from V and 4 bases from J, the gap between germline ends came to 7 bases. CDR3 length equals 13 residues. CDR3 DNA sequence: TGTGCCAGCAGTGAAGGACAGTTCTATGGCTACACCTTC. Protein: CASSEGQFYGYTF. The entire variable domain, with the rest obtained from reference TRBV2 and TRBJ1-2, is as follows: EPEVTQTPSHQVTQMGQEVILRCVPISNHLYFYWYRQILGQKVEFLVSFYNNEISEKSEIFDDQFSVERPDGSNFTLKIRSTKLEDSAMYFCASSEGQFYGYTFGSGTRLTVV.

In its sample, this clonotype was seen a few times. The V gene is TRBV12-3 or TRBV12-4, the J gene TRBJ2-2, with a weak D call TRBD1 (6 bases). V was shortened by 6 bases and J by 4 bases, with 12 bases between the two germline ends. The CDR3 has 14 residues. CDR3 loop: CASRFRTVTGELFF. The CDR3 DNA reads TGTGCCAGCAGATTCCGGACAGTCACCGGGGAGCTGTTTTTT.

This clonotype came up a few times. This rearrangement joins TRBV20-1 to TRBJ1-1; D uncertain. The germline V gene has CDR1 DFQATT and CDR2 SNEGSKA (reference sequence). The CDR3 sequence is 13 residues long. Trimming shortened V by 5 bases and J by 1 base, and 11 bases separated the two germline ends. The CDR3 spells CSAPTTENTEAFF. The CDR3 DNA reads TGCAGTGCTCCAACCACAGAGAACACTGAAGCTTTCTTT.